This TCR beta chain was captured by sequencing in a study of cytomegalovirus exposure and HLA in healthy donors. Study observations and caveats: What a later analysis showed was that several of the most significant clusters appeared linked to common viral pathogens.

Regarding this clone: Its antigen is still unknown.

It was with 60 Vbeta and 13 Jbeta primers that the PCR ran. TCRdb keeps only in-frame clones here, not all; method: immunoSEQ multiplex PCR. The profile shows roughly 140,000 clones, 75% to 80% of them singletons. V gave up 5 bases and J gave up 5 bases; unmatched junction bases: 6. Germline V gene data show CDR1 as LNHDA and CDR2 as SQIVND (reference sequence). This CDR3 comprises 14 residues. Sample: PBMCs. The sequence came from a male donor in good health and CMV-seronegative. V is TRBV19 and J is TRBJ1-2; 9 nucleotides line up with TRBD1. The CDR3 nucleotides read TGTGCCAGTAGTTTTAACAGGGGGCCGTATGGCTACACCTTC. This codes for CASSFNRGPYGYTF.